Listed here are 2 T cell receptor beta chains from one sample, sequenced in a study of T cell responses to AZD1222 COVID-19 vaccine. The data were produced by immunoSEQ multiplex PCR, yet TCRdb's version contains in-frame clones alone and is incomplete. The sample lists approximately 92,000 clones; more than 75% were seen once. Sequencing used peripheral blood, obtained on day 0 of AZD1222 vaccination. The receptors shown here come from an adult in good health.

CDR3 residues: CSVTEGNTEAFF. Here the CDR3 DNA reads TGCAGCGTGACGGAGGGGAACACTGAAGCTTTCTTT. The chain recombines TRBV29-1 with TRBJ1-1; D not certain. Trimming took 6 bases from V and 1 from J, leaving 9 bases between them. Per the germline V gene, CDR1 is SQVTM and CDR2 is ANQGSEA. The length of the CDR3 is 12 residues. Using reference TRBV29-1 and TRBJ1-1 for the parts outside the CDR3, the full variable domain is SAVISQKPSRDICQRGTSLTIQCQVDSQVTMMFWYRQQPGQSLTLIATANQGSEATYESGFVIDKFPISRPNLTFSTLTVSNMSPEDSSIYLCSVTEGNTEAFFGQGTRLTVV.

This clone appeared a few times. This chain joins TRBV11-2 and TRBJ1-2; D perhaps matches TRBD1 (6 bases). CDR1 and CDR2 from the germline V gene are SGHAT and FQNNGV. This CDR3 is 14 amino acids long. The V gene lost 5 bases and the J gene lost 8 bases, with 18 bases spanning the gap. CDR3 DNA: TGTGCCAGCAGCCCCGCACAGGGCCTCGGGGGCTACACCTTC. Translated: CASSPAQGLGGYTF.